A selection of T cell receptor beta chains follows, all from one sample in a study of blood T cell repertoires in COVID-19. TCRdb's table, derived via immunoSEQ multiplex PCR, lists solely in-frame clones and lacks some. The repertoire holds about 160,000 clones, roughly four fifths seen once, with approximately 18% in the top ten. Sample: peripheral blood. Receptors were obtained from a woman of 80 years or more with acute or convalescent COVID-19. Both conserved end residues are part of each CDR3. Fields, in order: CDR3 DNA, CDR3 protein, clone size, D gene, V gene, J gene. D genes are given only for firm matches. The size entry is marked missing in some rows and otherwise reads once, few, many or a size class.

TGTGCCAGCAAAACAGACAGGGGGCTCGGAGACACCATATATTTT	CASKTDRGLGDTIYF	-	TRBD1	TRBV2	TRBJ1-3
TGTGCCAGCAGCTTAGGGACAGTGAATGAAAAACTGTTTTTT	CASSLGTVNEKLFF	-	-	TRBV7-9	TRBJ1-4
TGTGCCACCAGGGCTTATCGGGACAGAAATCAGCCCCAGCATTTT	CATRAYRDRNQPQHF	-	TRBD1	TRBV15	TRBJ1-5
TGTGCCAGCAGCTTCGGACAGGGAACTGAAGCTTTCTTT	CASSFGQGTEAFF	-	TRBD1	TRBV5-4	TRBJ1-1
TGTGCCAGCAGCTTTTCTGTAGATTCACCCCTCCACTTT	CASSFSVDSPLHF	-	-	TRBV7-3	TRBJ1-6
TGTGCCTGGAGTCCGTCAACCTACAGGGGTGAGGACACTGAAGCTTTCTTT	CAWSPSTYRGEDTEAFF	once	TRBD1	TRBV30	TRBJ1-1
TGTGCCAGCAGCCTACCCGAAGGAGCTGGGGCCAACGTCCTGACTTTC	CASSLPEGAGANVLTF	once	-	TRBV3-1/TRBV3-2	TRBJ2-6
TGTGCCAGCAGTTGGTCGGGACAGAATCGTAACTATGGCTACACCTTC	CASSWSGQNRNYGYTF	-	TRBD1	TRBV6-5	TRBJ1-2
TGCGCCAGCAGCCAAGATCCCCCGGGACAGGTACGGCAAGAGCAGTACTTC	CASSQDPPGQVRQEQYF	-	TRBD1	TRBV4-1	TRBJ2-7
TGTGCCAGCAGGGGACAGATGAACACTGAAGCTTTCTTT	CASRGQMNTEAFF	many	TRBD1	TRBV3-1/TRBV3-2	TRBJ1-1
TGTGCCAGCAACATATTCGAACAGGGGAGTAGAGAGACCCAGTACTTC	CASNIFEQGSRETQYF	-	TRBD1	TRBV7-2	TRBJ2-5
TGTGCCAGCAGCTTTGGGCAGGGGGCGAATCAGCCCCAGCATTTT	CASSFGQGANQPQHF	-	TRBD1	TRBV13	TRBJ1-5
TGTGCCAGCAGCTTAGCAGATCGGGGAATGCTCGAGCAGTACTTC	CASSLADRGMLEQYF	-	-	TRBV7-2	TRBJ2-7
TGTGCCACCAGCAGAGATCGAATCGGTCCGAATGGCTACACCTTC	CATSRDRIGPNGYTF	-	-	TRBV15	TRBJ1-2